This entry features one T cell receptor (beta chain) sequence. The data stem from a study of blood T cell repertoires in COVID-19. Per the original methods: Estimation of nucleated cell counts relied on the amplification of reference gene primers. The repertoire was sequenced with immunoSEQ multiplex PCR; TCRdb's copy has only in-frame clones and lacks some. From that table come the V and J calls and clone size; the DNA was used to work out D and trimming. This sample carries over 150,000 clones, approximately 80% of them seen once, and the ten largest clones take about 12%. The V and J ends lost 7 bases and 0 bases, in that order; junction bases with no gene match: 4. Germline CDR1 is MNHEY and CDR2 is SVGAGI. The CDR3 runs 14 residues. Recruited during active infection, patients (from Seattle) were subsequently followed longitudinally.

The sequencing sample was made of peripheral blood. The V gene is TRBV6-5, the J gene TRBJ2-3; 7 bases line up with TRBD2. The sequence was obtained from an older woman with COVID-19, enrolled during active disease. In nucleotides, the CDR3 is TGTGCCAGCAACCTACTAGCGAGCACAGATACGCAGTATTTT. Translation gives CASNLLASTDTQYF.